The present entry profiles one T cell receptor (beta chain) with its context. What it binds is not known. This sample was included in a study of OX40 agonist ivuxolimab in advanced cancers. The wider study: The drug used for patients, ivuxolimab, was an agonistic anti-OX40 (CD134) antibody.

Libraries were prepared by immunoSEQ multiplex PCR; TCRdb keeps only in-frame clonotypes and omits some of them. Of around 34,000 clones detected, about 86% appear once; the ten largest clones hold over 1.1%. Autoimmune disease history or systemic immunosuppression was exclusionary. CDR3 length: 15 residues. Germline V gene lookup returns CDR1 SGHRS and CDR2 YFSETQ. V lost 3 bases and J 6 bases, leaving 17 bases between the germline ends. Study-level points and caveats: The study found among the lowest clonal expansion in partial responders at 0.1-3.0 mg/kg.

Sequenced here: CD4+ or CD8+ T cells sorted from blood, sampled in a trial of the OX40 agonist ivuxolimab. The chain links TRBV5-1 to TRBJ2-3; D possibly corresponds to TRBD2 (5 bases). The TCR originated in an adult with an advanced solid tumor such as melanoma, head and neck, liver or kidney cancer. The CDR3 DNA reads TGCGCCAGCAGCTCTCCGGGATCAAAGCCTGATACGCAGTATTTT. This encodes CASSSPGSKPDTQYF.